This TCR beta chain came from a study of T cells in Graves' hyperthyroidism and ophthalmopathy. Study findings and constraints: The model made its ophthalmopathy prediction, and onset followed a median roughly six months later.

Comment on this clonotype: Its target is not known.

Uncontrolled infection, other autoimmune disease, pregnancy or lactation excluded patients. Every diagnosis used clinical symptoms, serum thyroxine and TRAb, thyroid ultrasound and orbital computed tomography. What was amplified from RNA transcripts were TCR beta CDR3 regions. In the first-round RT-PCR of the TCR CDR3, the HTBI primer set was used. TCRdb passed the multiplex PCR reads through MiXCR, listing each CDR3 protein once. The sample contains 660,000 or so distinct CDR3 sequences, 45% of which appear only once. Sequencing was performed on peripheral blood or thyroid tissue (not recorded which). The TCR comes from an adult man with Graves' disease, either hyperthyroidism or ophthalmopathy (not recorded which).

The CDR3, as DNA: TGTGCCAGTAGCCCTCGACGGGACCGGAGTGTTAATGAAAAACTGTTTTTT. This translates into CASSPRRDRSVNEKLFF. The chain uses TRBV19 and TRBJ1-4; possibly TRBD1 for D (5 bases). V was pared by 6 bases and J by 4 bases, with 21 bases between. Germline CDR1 and CDR2: LNHDA and SQIVND (reference sequence). CDR3 length equals 17 residues.